This TCR beta chain came from a study of OX40 agonist ivuxolimab in advanced cancers. Study in general: Patients were infused with ivuxolimab every 2 weeks at 0.01 to 10 mg/kg. Points from the study as a whole: Doses of 0.1 to 3.0 mg/kg were accompanied by clonal expansion of CD4+ and CD8+ blood T cells by week 6.

The germline gives CDR1 MNHEY, CDR2 SVGAGI. Deletions cut 7 bases from V and 3 bases from J, with 19 bases between. CDR3 size: 15 residues. As for this clone: Its antigen is as yet unknown.

This table comes from immunoSEQ multiplex PCR, and its TCRdb copy is limited to in-frame clones, with some not included. The sample has tens of thousands of clones; approximately 83% are singletons. Blood samples were obtained at baseline, cycle 4 day 1, and cycle 7 day 1. The receptor was derived from an adult with an advanced solid tumor such as melanoma, head and neck, liver or kidney cancer. This specimen was CD4+ or CD8+ T cells sorted from blood, taken in a trial of the OX40 agonist ivuxolimab. The genes are TRBV6-5 and TRBJ2-7; D uncertain. The CDR3 sequence is CASTPSRDTFYEQYF. The CDR3 region has the DNA TGTGCCAGCACCCCGTCCCGTGACACCTTCTACGAGCAGTACTTC.